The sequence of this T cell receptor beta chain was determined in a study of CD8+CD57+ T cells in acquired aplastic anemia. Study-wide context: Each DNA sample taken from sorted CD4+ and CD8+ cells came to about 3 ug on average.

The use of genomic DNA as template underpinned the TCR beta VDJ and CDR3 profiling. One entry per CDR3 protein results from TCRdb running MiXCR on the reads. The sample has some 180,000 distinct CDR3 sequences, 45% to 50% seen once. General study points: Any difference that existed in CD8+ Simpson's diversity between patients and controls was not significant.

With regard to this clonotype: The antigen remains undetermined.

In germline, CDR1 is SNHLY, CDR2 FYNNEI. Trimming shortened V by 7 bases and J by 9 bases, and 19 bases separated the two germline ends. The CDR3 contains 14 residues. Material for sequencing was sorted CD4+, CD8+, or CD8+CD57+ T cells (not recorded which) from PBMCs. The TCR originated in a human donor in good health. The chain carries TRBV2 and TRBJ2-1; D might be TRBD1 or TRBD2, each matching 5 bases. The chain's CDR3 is CASTRAEGFSEQFF. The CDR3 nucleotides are TGTGCCAGCACGAGAGCCGAGGGGTTCAGTGAGCAGTTCTTC.